This TCR beta chain was recovered during a study of control samples from healthy donors and cancer patients. Only in-frame clones appear in the TCRdb table, and some are missing; sequencing was by immunoSEQ multiplex PCR. The sample shows 150,000 to 200,000 clones, about 91% of them seen only once. CDR1 and CDR2 (germline): MGHDK, SYGVNS. V was shortened by 8 bases and J by 7 bases, with 23 bases between the two germline ends. The CDR3 length is 16 residues. Sample: blood. The gene calls are TRBV25-1 and TRBJ1-4; D is unresolved. The origin of this receptor is a woman in her thirties or forties in good health. The CDR3 loop is CASREAPGPWGEKLFF. The CDR3 nucleotides are TGTGCCAGCCGCGAAGCCCCGGGCCCCTGGGGTGAAAAACTGTTTTTT.